The 15 T cell receptor beta chains below all came from one sample that was sequenced in a study of low-dose radiotherapy and immunotherapy resistance in tumors. cDNA synthesis used a TRAV/TRBV-specific primer set for both chains. With a V-primer adapter and a constant-region primer, TCRs were amplified for around 20 PCR cycles. TCRdb re-called the reads through MiXCR, storing one row per CDR3 protein. This table holds 85,000 to 100,000 distinct CDR3 sequences, 9% to 9.5% found once. Indicated time point: before trial treatment. The source was PBMCs, collected before treatment. Receptors originate from a male donor with prostate cancer.

This chain connects TRBV27 to TRBJ2-1; D call uncertain. The CDR3 has 10 amino acids. CDR1 is MNHEY, CDR2 SMNVEV, per germline (reference sequence). Trimming took off 3 bases at V and 10 bases at J, with 4 bases between the two ends. The CDR3 is CASSLTEQFF. For the CDR3, the DNA is TGTGCCAGCAGTTTGACCGAGCAGTTCTTC.

CDR3 in DNA: TGTGCCAGCAGTGCCCAACAGGGGTACGAGTACAATGAGCAGTTCTTC. Amino acid sequence: CASSAQQGYEYNEQFF. The chain has TRBV28 and TRBJ2-1, with TRBD1 matching over 7 bases. The CDR3 is 16 amino acids. V shed 5 bases, J shed 4 bases, and the junction held 11 bases outside the gene matches. Germline CDR1 reads MDHEN; CDR2 reads SYDVKM.

This clonotype came up many times. This chain joins TRBV20-1 and TRBJ2-3, with a possible D match to TRBD2 (5 bases). The CDR3 loop spans 11 amino acids. Germline CDR1 is DFQATT and CDR2 is SNEGSKA (reference sequence). For the CDR3, the DNA is TGCAGCTGCCCCGGGGAAGATACGCAGTATTTT. The encoded protein is CSCPGEDTQYF.

At least ten counts were recorded for this clonotype. The rearrangement joins TRBV29-1 to TRBJ2-1; D possibly corresponds to TRBD1 (5 bases). The V gene lost 4 bases and the J gene lost 6 bases, with 10 bases spanning the gap. The CDR3 consists of 12 residues. Germline V gene data show CDR1 as SQVTM and CDR2 as ANQGSEA. In DNA form, the CDR3 reads TGCAGCGTTGTAAGGGGATTCAATGAGCAGTTCTTC. Encoded protein: CSVVRGFNEQFF.

This chain joins TRBV20-1 and TRBJ2-7; 7 bases line up with TRBD2. From germline, CDR1 is DFQATT and CDR2 SNEGSKA (reference sequence). The length of the CDR3 is 16 residues. V trimming: 1 base; J trimming: 0 bases; junction bases outside the gene matches: 9. The CDR3 bases are TGCAGTGCTAGAGGTTATGGCGGGGGAAGCTCCTACGAGCAGTACTTC. Amino acids: CSARGYGGGSSYEQYF.

This clonotype has a handful of counts. The chain recombines TRBV18 with TRBJ2-1, with 11 nucleotides matching TRBD2. Germline V gene data show CDR1 as KGHSH and CDR2 as LQKENI. J lost 8 bases, V lost 2 bases, and 5 bases had no gene match. The CDR3 contains 15 residues. The CDR3 coding sequence is TGTGCCAGCTCACCATTTACTAGCGGGAGCTATGAGCAGTTCTTC. Protein: CASSPFTSGSYEQFF.

On this clonotype: A far larger clone is a single base away, which makes a read error likely. The chain uses TRBV27 and TRBJ2-7; tentatively, D is TRBD1 (6 bases). Per germline, CDR1 MNHEY and CDR2 SMNVEV (reference sequence). Trimming stripped 5 bases from V and 7 bases from J, with 18 bases between. The CDR3 loop spans 14 amino acids. The CDR3 region has the DNA TGTGCCAGCAGTCGTACAGGGCCCTACAATGAGCAGTACTTC. It is translated as CASSRTGPYNEQYF.

The rearrangement uses TRBV5-1 and TRBJ2-3, with 11 bases lining up with TRBD1. The CDR3 is made up of 16 amino acids. Looked up from germline, CDR1 is SGHRS and CDR2 is YFSETQ. The trim removed 0 bases at V and 4 bases at J, leaving 4 bases unmatched. The DNA of the CDR3 is TGCGCCAGCAGCTTGGGAGGACAGGGGGCCGCAGATACGCAGTATTTT. Translated, it gives CASSLGGQGAADTQYF.

CDR3 DNA sequence: TGTGCCACCCGCGGGAACACAGATACGCAGTATTTT. Translation: CATRGNTDTQYF. The chain couples TRBV19 to TRBJ2-3, with D perhaps TRBD2 (6 bases). The CDR3 consists of 12 residues. Germline V gene sequence: CDR1 LNHDA, CDR2 SQIVND (reference sequence). V lost 10 bases and J lost 2, with 10 bases in between.

This clonotype occurred many times. The J gene is TRBJ2-7, the V gene TRBV7-2, with TRBD1 matching over 7 bases. CDR1 is SGHTA, CDR2 FQGNSA, per germline. This CDR3 comprises 13 residues. With V trimmed by 5 bases and J by 6 bases, 7 bases remained unmatched. The CDR3 region is CASSTWTGLEQYF. The CDR3 nucleotides are TGTGCCAGCAGCACTTGGACAGGCCTCGAGCAGTACTTC.

There are many counts of this clonotype. The chain couples TRBV6-5 to TRBJ2-1; 7 bases map to TRBD1. This CDR3 spans 16 amino acids. From germline, CDR1 is MNHEY and CDR2 SVGAGI. V was clipped by 5 bases and J by 0 bases; unmatched bases: 7. CDR3 DNA sequence: TGTGCCAGCAGTAGACAGGGCGCCCCCTCCTACAATGAGCAGTTCTTC. Translation: CASSRQGAPSYNEQFF.

The CDR3 DNA sequence: TGTGCCAGCAGTTTAGGGACTAGGACCTACGAGCAGTACTTC. Translated, it gives CASSLGTRTYEQYF. This rearrangement joins TRBV28 to TRBJ2-7; TRBD2 aligns across 8 bases. This CDR3 is built from 14 residues. Germline V CDR1 and CDR2: MDHEN, SYDVKM. The junction had 2 bases not matched to a gene; V was cut back by 2 bases and J by 2 bases.

This clonotype was counted at least ten times. The genes are TRBV21-1 and TRBJ2-5; the D call in the table, TRBD1, was not verified against the DNA. TRBV21-1 constitutes a pseudogene. CDR3 size: 17 residues. DNA for the CDR3: TGTGCCAGCAGCAAAGAGGGCGCCAGGGTCAAGGAAGAGACCCAGTACTTC. It encodes CASSKEGARVKEETQYF.

There are many counts of this clonotype. The chain combines TRBV5-1 with TRBJ2-1, with 7 bases matching TRBD1. Trimming at V came to 4 bases and at J to 5 bases, leaving 6 bases not matched to a gene. Germline CDR1 is SGHRS and CDR2 is YFSETQ. This CDR3 comprises 14 residues. CDR3 amino acids: CASSAGQANNEQFF. The CDR3 DNA reads TGCGCCAGCAGCGCCGGACAGGCCAACAATGAGCAGTTCTTC.

This clonotype was seen ten or more times. The chain is built from TRBV9 and TRBJ2-3; D is perhaps TRBD1 or TRBD2 (5 bases each). Germline CDR1 and CDR2: SGDLS and YYNGEE. The CDR3 loop spans 15 amino acids. V dropped 5 bases and J dropped 0 bases, with 13 bases sitting between them. The CDR3 region has the DNA TGTGCCAGCAGTTTGGGACCGCTAAGCACAGATACGCAGTATTTT. The encoded protein is CASSLGPLSTDTQYF.